These 29 T cell receptor beta chains were all obtained from the same sample, sequenced in a study of shared clonotypes between healthy human individuals. TCRdb's table, derived via immunoSEQ multiplex PCR, lists solely in-frame clones and lacks some. The table includes hundreds of thousands of clones, about 78% detected once. Sequenced sample: memory CD4+ T cells sorted from blood. Documented subset: CD45RA-negative fraction. The receptors shown here come from a woman younger than 45 in good health.

This clone was detected only once. This chain joins TRBV7-2 and TRBJ1-4; D gene uncertain. Germline V lookup: CDR1 SGHTA, CDR2 FQGNSA. The V and J ends lost 3 bases and 6 bases respectively, with 8 bases between them. The CDR3 has 13 residues. The chain's CDR3 is CASSFYQYEKLFF. The CDR3 DNA is TGTGCCAGCAGCTTTTATCAATATGAAAAACTGTTTTTT.

V usage is TRBV20-1 and J usage is TRBJ1-1; D is ambiguous. The length of the CDR3 is 11 residues. Per the germline V gene, CDR1 is DFQATT and CDR2 is SNEGSKA (reference sequence). V was clipped by 3 bases and J by 3 bases, with 5 bases between them. Here the CDR3 DNA reads TGCAGTGCTAGTCTCGACACTGAAGCTTTCTTT. Its translation: CSASLDTEAFF.

The chain combines TRBV6-5 with TRBJ2-3; D uncertain. The V end lost 2 bases, the J end lost 2 bases, and 5 bases lay between the germline ends. In germline, CDR1 is MNHEY, CDR2 SVGAGI. This CDR3 comprises 13 residues. The CDR3 bases are TGTGCCAGCAGTTACAGGATCACAGATACGCAGTATTTT. Amino acids: CASSYRITDTQYF.

As regards this clone: The likely explanation is a read error, given a far larger clone one base away. The sample contains more than one DNA sequence encoding this CDR3. The gene calls are TRBV11-3 and TRBJ2-1, with 7 bases matching TRBD2. CDR3 size: 14 residues. The V and J ends lost 1 base and 4 bases, in that order; junction bases with no gene match: 1. Germline V gives CDR1 SGHNT, CDR2 YENEEA. The CDR3 region is CASSLAGGYNEQFF. The CDR3, as DNA: TGTGCCAGCAGCTTAGCGGGAGGATACAATGAGCAGTTCTTC. Using reference TRBV11-3 and TRBJ2-1 for the parts outside the CDR3, the full variable domain is EAGVVQSPRYKIIEKKQPVAFWCNPISGHNTLYWYLQNLGQGPELLIRYENEEAVDDSQLPKDRFSAERLKGVDSTLKIQPAELGDSAVYLCASSLAGGYNEQFFGPGTRLTVL.

The chain joins TRBV5-1 to TRBJ2-1; 9 nucleotides match TRBD2. CDR1 is SGHRS and CDR2 is YFSETQ in the germline V gene. The junction had 4 bases not matched to a gene; V was cut back by 0 bases and J by 9 bases. The CDR3 consists of 14 residues. CDR3 bases: TGCGCCAGCAGCTTGGTGCGGGAGGGCATTGAGCAGTTCTTC. This sequence encodes CASSLVREGIEQFF.

This chain joins TRBV5-1 and TRBJ2-7; D possibly corresponds to TRBD1 (6 bases). Germline V gives CDR1 SGHRS, CDR2 YFSETQ. The ends were cut back, 4 bases at V and 2 bases at J, with 13 bases in the middle. There are 14 residues in the CDR3. DNA of the CDR3: TGCGCCAGCAGCACGACAGGAGCCACCTACGAGCAGTACTTC. This gives the protein CASSTTGATYEQYF.

There are a few counts of this clone. The gene calls are TRBV19 and TRBJ2-3; 10 bases align to TRBD2. Per the germline V gene, CDR1 is LNHDA and CDR2 is SQIVND (reference sequence). The CDR3 spans 13 residues. V lost 8 bases, J lost 8 bases, and 7 bases stayed unmatched. The CDR3 DNA follows: TGTGCCAGTGCCGGGACTAGCGTAAGTACGCAGTATTTT. Translation: CASAGTSVSTQYF.

The rearrangement uses TRBV27 and TRBJ1-5; D may be TRBD1 (5 bases). V was trimmed by 0 bases and J by 3 bases, leaving 12 bases between them. Germline lookup yields CDR1 MNHEY and CDR2 SMNVEV (reference sequence). CDR3 length: 16 amino acids. The CDR3 is CASSLSGGVVNQPQHF. The CDR3 nucleotides are TGTGCCAGCAGTTTATCGGGAGGGGTAGTCAATCAGCCCCAGCATTTT.

This clone was seen a handful of times. The V gene is TRBV7-3, the J gene TRBJ2-7, with 10 positions matching TRBD1. The trim removed 0 bases at V and 8 bases at J, leaving 13 bases unmatched. CDR3 length: 17 amino acids. Germline V gene lookup returns CDR1 SGHTA and CDR2 FQGTGA. The CDR3 DNA follows: TGTGCCAGCAGCTTAACATCCGTGACAGGGGGCTACCACCAGCAGTACTTC. Its translation: CASSLTSVTGGYHQQYF. Using reference TRBV7-3 and TRBJ2-7 for the parts outside the CDR3, the full variable domain is GAGVSQTPSNKVTEKGKYVELRCDPISGHTALYWYRQSLGQGPEFLIYFQGTGAADDSGLPNDRFFAVRPEGSVSTLKIQRTERGDSAVYLCASSLTSVTGGYHQQYFGPGTRLTVT.

Only a few counts were recorded for this clone. This CDR3 is CASSSPLGSGSSYEQYF. The DNA for the CDR3 is TGTGCCAGCAGCTCTCCCCTTGGTAGCGGGAGCTCCTACGAGCAGTACTTC. The chain employs TRBV7-2 and TRBJ2-7; TRBD2 matches at 9 bases. Germline values: CDR1 SGHTA, CDR2 FQGNSA. This CDR3 is 17 amino acids long. V dropped 4 bases and J dropped 0; count of bases not matched to a gene: 10.

This clone was seen only once. V and J are TRBV28 and TRBJ2-7, with TRBD2 as a possible D gene (7 bases). The V end was cut by 2 bases, the J end by 2 bases, with 28 bases between. This CDR3 spans 20 amino acids. The germline CDR1 and CDR2 sequences are MDHEN and SYDVKM. The CDR3 nucleotides read TGTGCCAGCAGTTTAAATACCGTAGGGGGAAGTGGCGGGAGACCCTACGAGCAGTACTTC. Its translation is CASSLNTVGGSGGRPYEQYF.

This chain connects TRBV28 to TRBJ1-6, with D tentatively TRBD1 (5 bases). This CDR3 region has 15 residues. Looked up from germline, CDR1 is MDHEN and CDR2 is SYDVKM. Trimming pared 1 base from V and 7 bases from J, leaving 11 bases between. The CDR3 sequence is CASSLSGEGNSPLHF. The CDR3 nucleotides are TGTGCCAGCAGTTTATCTGGGGAGGGGAATTCACCCCTCCACTTT.

The chain links TRBV16 to TRBJ1-3; 10 nucleotides agree with TRBD1. After removal of 4 bases from V and 2 bases from J, the junction contained 2 bases not matched to a gene. Germline CDR1 and CDR2: KGHSY and FQNENV. This CDR3 region has 15 residues. Here the CDR3 reads CASSPGTGAGNTIYF. DNA for the CDR3: TGTGCCAGCAGCCCCGGGACAGGGGCTGGAAACACCATATATTTT.

In its sample, this clone was seen a few times. Other DNA sequences in the same sample also yield this CDR3. This chain uses TRBV5-1 with TRBJ1-1; tentative D call: TRBD1 (5 bases). V lost 2 bases and J lost 5, with 13 bases in between. This CDR3 region has 14 residues. The germline V gene encodes CDR1 SGHRS and CDR2 YFSETQ. The CDR3 here is CASSFLQGGTEAFF. The CDR3 DNA reads as TGCGCCAGCAGCTTCCTTCAGGGAGGGACTGAAGCTTTCTTT.

This chain uses TRBV19 with TRBJ2-3, with 8 nucleotides matching TRBD2. Germline V gene lookup returns CDR1 LNHDA and CDR2 SQIVND (reference sequence). The CDR3 contains 17 residues. V lost 5 bases and J lost 0; bases outside the gene matches: 10. CDR3: CASSLLLAELSTDTQYF. CDR3 in DNA: TGTGCCAGTAGTTTACTACTAGCGGAGCTTAGCACAGATACGCAGTATTTT.

On this clone itself: Other DNA sequences in this sample translate to the same CDR3. This chain uses TRBV29-1 with TRBJ2-7, with D uncertain. Germline V gene data show CDR1 as SQVTM and CDR2 as ANQGSEA. V shed 6 bases and J shed 0 bases, with 9 bases lying between them. This CDR3 contains 12 residues. The CDR3 reads CSVVKSSYEQYF. The CDR3 bases are TGCAGCGTCGTTAAGAGCTCCTACGAGCAGTACTTC.

This sequence joins TRBV5-1 and TRBJ2-7; TRBD2 might be the D (6 bases). CDR1 SGHRS and CDR2 YFSETQ come from the germline V gene. The V gene lost 0 bases and the J gene lost 0 bases, with 10 bases spanning the gap. The CDR3 sequence is 15 residues long. The CDR3 DNA follows: TGCGCCAGCAGCTTGGCAGGGAGGCCCTCCTACGAGCAGTACTTC. It codes for CASSLAGRPSYEQYF. Based on the CDR3 plus reference TRBV5-1 and TRBJ2-7, the full variable domain is KAGVTQTPRYLIKTRGQQVTLSCSPISGHRSVSWYQQTPGQGLQFLFEYFSETQRNKGNFPGRFSGRQFSNSRSEMNVSTLELGDSALYLCASSLAGRPSYEQYFGPGTRLTVT.

This clone was picked up one time. This sequence joins TRBV5-4 and TRBJ1-2; D not resolved. The germline V and J ends were trimmed by 0 bases and 4 bases, with 7 bases remaining between them. CDR1 is SGHNT and CDR2 is YYREEE in the germline V gene (reference sequence). The CDR3 loop spans 13 amino acids. For the CDR3, the DNA is TGTGCCAGCAGCTTGGCCGGCCCCTATGGCTACACCTTC. Translation: CASSLAGPYGYTF.

In its sample, this clone was seen once. The chain has TRBV2 and TRBJ2-2, with 8 bases that match TRBD1. The CDR3 contains 13 residues. Trimming took 5 bases from V and 9 from J; bases not matched to a gene: 5. Looked up from germline, CDR1 is SNHLY and CDR2 is FYNNEI. Written as DNA, the CDR3 is TGTGCCAGCAGTTACCGGACAGGGAGGGAGCTGTTTTTT. The encoded protein is CASSYRTGRELFF. Combining the CDR3 with reference TRBV2 and TRBJ2-2 gives the whole variable domain EPEVTQTPSHQVTQMGQEVILRCVPISNHLYFYWYRQILGQKVEFLVSFYNNEISEKSEIFDDQFSVERPDGSNFTLKIRSTKLEDSAMYFCASSYRTGRELFFGEGSRLTVL.

Here the CDR3 reads CASSFEGRRSGGYTF. In DNA form, the CDR3 reads TGTGCCAGCAGTTTCGAGGGGCGCAGGTCGGGTGGCTACACCTTC. V and J are TRBV6-5 and TRBJ1-2; D may be TRBD1 (5 bases). In germline, CDR1 is MNHEY, CDR2 SVGAGI. CDR3 length: 15 residues. V lost 4 bases and J lost 7, with 19 bases in between.

The gene calls are TRBV4-1 and TRBJ2-7; 7 bases agree with TRBD2. V shed 7 bases and J 0 bases; nucleotides not matched to a gene: 9. The length of the CDR3 is 15 residues. From germline, CDR1 is MGHRA and CDR2 YSYEKL. DNA for the CDR3: TGCGCCAGCAAGGAAAGGCTAGCGGACTCCTACGAGCAGTACTTC. Its translation is CASKERLADSYEQYF.

The chain joins TRBV19 to TRBJ2-7, with TRBD2 matching 10 bases. This CDR3 contains 14 residues. Germline CDR1 LNHDA, CDR2 SQIVND (reference sequence). The V and J ends lost 5 bases and 3 bases, in that order; junction bases with no gene match: 4. CDR3 coding DNA: TGTGCCAGTAGTCCGGTAGCGGGAGGCTACGAGCAGTACTTC. Translating gives CASSPVAGGYEQYF.

A few counts support this clone. The rearrangement uses TRBV7-2 and TRBJ2-3; 7 nucleotides match TRBD2. The CDR3 spans 15 residues. Germline-derived CDR1 and CDR2 are SGHTA and FQGNSA. Unmatched junction bases numbered 9, after V lost 2 bases and J lost 7 bases. The CDR3 nucleotides are TGTGCCAGCAGCTTAAACCCAGCGGGACTGAATACGCAGTATTTT. It encodes CASSLNPAGLNTQYF.

The rearrangement uses TRBV30 and TRBJ2-7; the D gene could be TRBD1 or TRBD2 (5 bases each). Germline CDR1 reads GTSNPN; CDR2 reads SVGIG (reference sequence). Trimming left V 8 bases short and J 0 bases short, with 17 bases between. The CDR3 contains 14 residues. CDR3 sequence reads: CARASGGNSYEQYF. The CDR3 DNA follows: TGTGCCCGCGCTTCTGGGGGTAACTCCTACGAGCAGTACTTC.

The chain is built from TRBV28 and TRBJ2-3; no clear D. The germline V gene encodes CDR1 MDHEN and CDR2 SYDVKM. The CDR3 sequence is 12 residues long. V lost 4 bases to trimming and J lost 6 bases, with 8 bases between them. The CDR3 DNA reads TGTGCCAGCAGTTCCTCACCGGATACGCAGTATTTT. As protein: CASSSSPDTQYF.

The chain carries TRBV5-4 and TRBJ2-3; 9 nucleotides agree with TRBD2. The CDR3 runs 17 residues. Germline loops: CDR1 SGHNT, CDR2 YYREEE (reference sequence). V shed 0 bases and J 2 bases; nucleotides not matched to a gene: 7. In DNA, the CDR3 is TGTGCCAGCAGCTTGGGTCTTAGCGGGAGCCCCACAGATACGCAGTATTTT. As protein: CASSLGLSGSPTDTQYF.

V is TRBV28 and J is TRBJ1-2; 7 nucleotides agree with TRBD1. The CDR3 covers 15 residues. The trim removed 1 base at V and 6 bases at J, leaving 8 bases unmatched. Germline CDR1 and CDR2: MDHEN and SYDVKM. The CDR3 coding sequence is TGTGCCAGCAGTTTATTTCTCGAGGGGGCAGATGGCTACACCTTC. Its translation is CASSLFLEGADGYTF.

This clone has more than one count but fewer than ten. The rearrangement joins TRBV18 to TRBJ2-7; D uncertain. CDR3 length: 16 residues. In germline, CDR1 is KGHSH, CDR2 LQKENI. V lost 2 bases, J lost 0 bases, and 14 bases lay in between. The CDR3 bases are TGTGCCAGCTCACCAGGATTTTGGGGTTCCTCCTACGAGCAGTACTTC. It yields the protein CASSPGFWGSSYEQYF.

Concerning this clone itself: In the same sample, other DNA sequences code for this CDR3. The chain joins TRBV9 to TRBJ2-2; D uncertain. Germline CDR1 SGDLS, CDR2 YYNGEE. V was pared by 0 bases and J by 4 bases, with 4 bases between. This CDR3 comprises 13 residues. CDR3 DNA: TGTGCCAGCAGCGTAGTAACCACCGGGGAGCTGTTTTTT. This encodes CASSVVTTGELFF.